The sample holds one count of the clone carrying this T cell receptor beta chain. What it binds is not known. The entry originates in a study of cytomegalovirus exposure and HLA in healthy donors. Study results and caveats: A highly shared variant cluster was judged a likely technical artifact.

The CDR3 is 17 residues long. Germline V gives CDR1 LNHNV, CDR2 YYDKDF (reference sequence). Deletions cut 5 bases from V and 0 bases from J, with 18 bases between. 60 Vbeta and 13 Jbeta primers were used in PCR. Under the authors' procedure: Per a later analysis, the number of unique TCR beta chains was approximately 80 million, of which 10 million to 11 million were shared. Here immunoSEQ multiplex PCR was the method, and the copy in TCRdb shows in-frame clones only, minus some. V and J calls and clone size follow that table, whereas D and trimming were derived from the DNA. This sample has approximately 120,000 clones, with 74% found just once.

The gene calls are TRBV15 and TRBJ2-3; tentative D call: TRBD1 (5 bases). The receptor was derived from a middle-aged man in good health and CMV-seropositive. The sequenced material came from PBMCs. DNA of the CDR3: TGTGCCACCAGCGCCCGACAGCGCCGATCTAGCACAGATACGCAGTATTTT. Protein sequence: CATSARQRRSSTDTQYF.